This TCR beta chain was identified in a study of Graves' ophthalmopathy and Graves' hyperthyroidism. Findings of the study overall: The study's model predicted ophthalmopathy progression at 70.59% sensitivity and about 72% specificity. Most thyroid clonotypes expanded beyond 0.001 frequency were also found in blood.

Amplified material comprised TCR beta CDR3 regions derived from RNA transcripts. Investigators did first-round RT-PCR with HTBI primers, then second-round multiplex PCR. Each CDR3 protein gets one entry after TCRdb re-called the multiplex PCR reads with MiXCR. Of over 150,000 distinct CDR3 sequences in the sample, over 35% are singletons; the top ten hold less than 6%. This clonotype was seen repeatedly, ten times or more. Its antigen is not known. Other autoimmune diseases, uncontrolled infections, pregnancy or lactation ruled patients out of participation. As the starting material, approximately 10 ml of fresh peripheral blood yielded the PBMCs. Sample: peripheral blood. The sequence came from a woman between 40 and 55 years old with Graves' ophthalmopathy.

The CDR3 DNA follows: TGTGCCTGGAGTGTACACACCGGGACAGGCTACGAGCAGTACTTC. This codes for CAWSVHTGTGYEQYF. V is TRBV30 and J is TRBJ2-7, with 8 bases identical to TRBD1. The length of the CDR3 is 15 residues. Germline-derived CDR1 and CDR2 are GTSNPN and SVGIG (reference sequence). V shed 0 bases and J 3 bases; nucleotides not matched to a gene: 7.